This T cell receptor (beta chain) was sequenced during a study of T cells in Graves' hyperthyroidism and ophthalmopathy. General study results and limits: Blood also carried most thyroid clonotypes expanded above 0.001. A 13 V-J signature model discriminated ophthalmopathy versus stable hyperthyroidism.

The CDR3 loop spans 14 amino acids. Germline CDR1 reads SGHVS; CDR2 reads FQNEAQ. Deletions cut 1 base from V and 4 bases from J, with 7 bases between. Points on this clonotype: The antigen remains undetermined.

Amplification of TCR beta CDR3 regions used RNA as the template. The HTBI primer set drove a first-round RT-PCR of the TCR CDR3. TCRdb re-derived calls from the multiplex PCR reads in MiXCR, one entry per CDR3 protein. The table lists hundreds of thousands of distinct CDR3 sequences, 14% of them singletons, with about 10% in the top ten. This rearrangement joins TRBV7-8 to TRBJ2-2; D call uncertain. Sequences were obtained from blood. The origin of this receptor is a woman under 30 with Graves' hyperthyroidism. Here the CDR3 reads CASSLGLLTGELFF. The CDR3, as DNA: TGTGCCAGCAGCTTAGGATTGCTCACCGGGGAGCTGTTTTTT.